This T cell receptor beta chain was recovered during a study of blood T cell repertoires in COVID-19. Looking at the study overall: PBMCs, B-cell-depleted T cells, or T cells were the source of the cDNA or gDNA that made up the material.

The protocol was immunoSEQ multiplex PCR, while the TCRdb copy is restricted to in-frame clones and leaves out a portion. The repertoire holds around 160,000 clones, with 80% to 90% as singletons. Germline V gives CDR1 SGHAT, CDR2 FQNNGV. Trimming left V 2 bases short and J 0 bases short, with 12 bases between. This CDR3 is built from 16 residues. This clone has just one count. The chain recombines TRBV11-2 with TRBJ2-3, with D possibly TRBD1 on 5 matching bases. What was sequenced was peripheral blood. This clonotype was sampled from a man aged 55 to 69 with acute or convalescent COVID-19. The CDR3 DNA is TGTGCCAGCAGCTTATTTATGACAGAAAGCACAGATACGCAGTATTTT. It is translated as CASSLFMTESTDTQYF.